These 20 T cell receptor beta chains were sequenced from one sample in a study of CD8+ T cells in alopecia areata. Treatment denoted: oral pan-JAK inhibitor, 5-10 mg twice daily. RNA was isolated and reverse transcribed to cDNA, the sequencing template. Data came from immunoSEQ multiplex PCR; TCRdb stores just in-frame clones and leaves some out. Of approximately 120,000 clones in the sample, 61% were seen once. This sample comprised CD4+ T cells sorted from blood, obtained at week 4, from a patient treated with tofacitinib. The receptors stem from a human donor with alopecia areata.

This chain joins TRBV29-1 and TRBJ1-1; 7 bases line up with TRBD1. Germline V gene data show CDR1 as SQVTM and CDR2 as ANQGSEA. Trimming removed 7 bases from V and 7 bases from J; junction bases left unmatched: 9. CDR3 length: 12 residues. The CDR3 region has the DNA TGCAGCGCCACCAGGGGGGAAGGTGAAGCTTTCTTT. It is translated as CSATRGEGEAFF.

The rearrangement joins TRBV29-1 to TRBJ2-5; 7 bases agree with TRBD1. Trimming at V came to 3 bases and at J to 5 bases, leaving 3 bases not matched to a gene. The CDR3 runs 12 residues. The germline CDR1 and CDR2 sequences are SQVTM and ANQGSEA. CDR3 sequence: CSVDTGEETQYF. As DNA, the CDR3 is TGCAGCGTTGATACAGGGGAGGAGACCCAGTACTTC.

This clone has just a few counts. This chain uses TRBV4-3 with TRBJ2-7; 12 nucleotides line up with TRBD2. The CDR3 is 16 amino acids. CDR1 is LGHNA and CDR2 is YSLEER in the germline V gene. V shed 4 bases, J shed 2 bases, and the junction held 6 bases outside the gene matches. The CDR3 DNA is TGCGCCAGCAGCCCGACTCTAGCGGGGGGGCCCTACGAGCAGTACTTC. Encoded protein: CASSPTLAGGPYEQYF.

For this clone: The CDR3 end shows no conserved phenylalanine or tryptophan, and so a read error is likely. The limits of the CDR3 on the DNA are not certain, so only TCRdb's listed CDR3 is given. V is TRBV20-1 and J is TRBJ2-7; TRBD1, the table's D call, lacks a check against the DNA. Germline values: CDR1 DFQATT, CDR2 SNEGSKA (reference sequence). The CDR3 extends over 11 residues, inclusive of both ends. CDR3 protein: CSARDDRQRRI.

The CDR3 nucleotides read TGTGCCAGCGGCGGTAGCACAGATACGCAGTATTTT. Its protein is CASGGSTDTQYF. The rearrangement joins TRBV7-2 to TRBJ2-3; D unresolved. This CDR3 is 12 amino acids long. Germline CDR1 reads SGHTA; CDR2 reads FQGNSA. Trimming cost V 8 bases and J 0 bases, with 6 bases left between them.

This chain connects TRBV27 to TRBJ2-3; D may be TRBD2 (7 bases). CDR1 and CDR2 (germline): MNHEY, SMNVEV (reference sequence). The V end was cut by 6 bases, the J end by 5 bases, with 21 bases between. The length of the CDR3 is 16 residues. The CDR3 bases are TGTGCCAGCAGCCCGCCACGAGGGAGGGGGGTAGATACGCAGTATTTT. Its protein product is CASSPPRGRGVDTQYF.

This chain connects TRBV30 to TRBJ2-5; either TRBD1 or TRBD2 may supply D (5 bases each). V lost 0 bases and J 6 bases, leaving 14 bases between the germline ends. The CDR3 extends over 14 amino acids. Germline V gene lookup returns CDR1 GTSNPN and CDR2 SVGIG (reference sequence). CDR3 region: CAWSVWGSWQTQYF. In DNA form, the CDR3 reads TGTGCCTGGAGTGTATGGGGGAGTTGGCAGACCCAGTACTTC.

This chain connects TRBV10-2 to TRBJ2-7; 9 bases are a match to TRBD2. This CDR3 is built from 13 residues. Looked up from germline, CDR1 is WSHSY and CDR2 is SAAADI. The junction had 9 bases not matched to a gene; V was cut back by 10 bases and J by 5 bases. This CDR3 reads CATYSGRNHEQYF. The CDR3 nucleotides are TGCGCCACCTATAGCGGGAGAAATCACGAGCAGTACTTC.

V and J are TRBV5-1 and TRBJ1-1; tentative D call: TRBD1 (6 bases). Germline V gene data show CDR1 as SGHRS and CDR2 as YFSETQ. Trimming shortened V by 2 bases and J by 1 base, and 12 bases separated the two germline ends. The CDR3 runs to 15 residues. DNA for the CDR3: TGCGCCAGCAGCTTAGGGACCAGGGGGAACACTGAAGCTTTCTTT. Protein product: CASSLGTRGNTEAFF.

Regarding this clone: A much larger clone lies a single base off, so this may be a read error. The chain is built from TRBV7-9 and TRBJ1-4; D uncertain. The CDR3 contains 14 residues. Germline V gives CDR1 SEHNR, CDR2 FQNEAQ (reference sequence). The CDR3 region is CASSLGVGSERLFF. CDR3 nucleotides: TGTGCCAGCAGCTTAGGAGTGGGGAGTGAAAGACTGTTTTTT. Filled out from reference TRBV7-9 and TRBJ1-4, the complete variable domain reads DTGVSQNPRHKITKRGQNVTFRCDPISEHNRLYWYRQTLGQGPEFLTYFQNEAQLEKSRLLSDRFSAERPKGSFSTLEIQRTEQGDSAMYLCASSLGVGSERLFFGSGTQLSVL.

The chain links TRBV23-1 to TRBJ2-7, with D tentatively TRBD1 (5 bases). TRBV23-1 is recorded as an ORF, its role being uncertain. This CDR3 has 14 residues. V lost 6 bases to trimming and J lost 0 bases, with 12 bases between them. The DNA of the CDR3 is TGCGCCAGCAGGACTCCAAGGGGCTCCTACGAGCAGTACTTC. Protein: CASRTPRGSYEQYF.

The chain employs TRBV5-1 and TRBJ2-5, with 10 bases matching TRBD2. Trimming cost V 4 bases and J 1 base; bases outside gene matches: 4. CDR1 SGHRS and CDR2 YFSETQ come from the germline V gene. The CDR3 length is 15 residues. The CDR3 loop reads CASSGAGGIQETQYF. CDR3 nucleotide sequence: TGCGCCAGCAGCGGAGCGGGGGGGATCCAAGAGACCCAGTACTTC. The whole variable domain, filled in from reference TRBV5-1 and TRBJ2-5, reads KAGVTQTPRYLIKTRGQQVTLSCSPISGHRSVSWYQQTPGQGLQFLFEYFSETQRNKGNFPGRFSGRQFSNSRSEMNVSTLELGDSALYLCASSGAGGIQETQYFGPGTRLLVL.

The rearrangement uses TRBV5-1 and TRBJ1-2, with a possible D match to TRBD1 (6 bases). Trimming cost V 4 bases and J 2 bases, with 9 bases left between them. Germline lookup yields CDR1 SGHRS and CDR2 YFSETQ. The CDR3 is made up of 13 amino acids. Written as DNA, the CDR3 is TGCGCCAGCAGCACCAGGGGAAACTATGGCTACACCTTC. Encoded protein: CASSTRGNYGYTF.

V is TRBV19 and J is TRBJ1-1; maybe TRBD1 (5 bases). CDR1 and CDR2 from the germline V gene are LNHDA and SQIVND (reference sequence). The V end was cut by 3 bases, the J end by 2 bases, with 13 bases between. This CDR3 contains 15 residues. This CDR3 is CASSMGGTANTEAFF. CDR3 DNA sequence: TGTGCCAGTAGTATGGGGGGGACGGCTAACACTGAAGCTTTCTTT.

This rearrangement joins TRBV5-6 to TRBJ2-7, with D unresolved. This CDR3 is built from 12 residues. Germline assignment: CDR1 SGHDT and CDR2 YYEEEE. The V end lost 2 bases, the J end lost 4 bases, and 7 bases lay between the germline ends. The DNA of the CDR3 is TGTGCCAGCAGCTTTCGGGCTTACGAGCAGTACTTC. Translation gives CASSFRAYEQYF.

The genes are TRBV5-8 and TRBJ1-6; 8 bases agree with TRBD1. The V and J ends lost 0 bases and 7 bases, in that order; junction bases with no gene match: 9. CDR3 length: 17 amino acids. From germline, CDR1 is SGHTS and CDR2 YDEGEE. The CDR3 here is CASSLGQGRRANSPLHF. Written as DNA, the CDR3 is TGTGCCAGCAGCTTGGGACAGGGGAGGAGGGCGAATTCACCCCTCCACTTT.

The CDR3 loop reads CSVTGLAGASTDTQYF. Written as DNA, the CDR3 is TGCAGCGTGACGGGACTAGCGGGGGCCAGCACAGATACGCAGTATTTT. The rearrangement joins TRBV29-1 to TRBJ2-3, with 14 bases matching TRBD2. The CDR3 is made up of 16 amino acids. Per the germline V gene, CDR1 is SQVTM and CDR2 is ANQGSEA. Unmatched junction bases numbered 5, after V lost 6 bases and J lost 0 bases.

This clone was seen a few times. This chain links TRBV29-1 with TRBJ2-6; D not certain. The V gene lost 4 bases and the J gene lost 1 base, with 2 bases spanning the gap. Germline V gives CDR1 SQVTM, CDR2 ANQGSEA. The length of the CDR3 is 12 residues. As DNA, the CDR3 is TGCAGCGTTGTTTCTGGGGCCAACGTCCTGACTTTC. It translates to CSVVSGANVLTF.

The chain is built from TRBV5-1 and TRBJ1-2; no firm D call. The CDR3 runs 15 residues. The germline V gene has CDR1 SGHRS and CDR2 YFSETQ. With 4 bases removed from V and 2 bases from J, the gap between germline ends came to 15 bases. As DNA, the CDR3 is TGCGCCAGCAGCCTCGATATGATGCCCAACTATGGCTACACCTTC. It specifies CASSLDMMPNYGYTF.

The chain is built from TRBV5-4 and TRBJ2-3; no reliable D call. The CDR3 loop spans 13 amino acids. V dropped 0 bases and J dropped 6 bases, with 8 bases sitting between them. Germline CDR1 reads SGHNT; CDR2 reads YYREEE (reference sequence). This chain's CDR3 is CASSLEIWDTQYF. The CDR3, as DNA: TGTGCCAGCAGCTTGGAGATTTGGGATACGCAGTATTTT. Full variable domain (remainder filled in from reference TRBV5-4 and TRBJ2-3): ETGVTQSPTHLIKTRGQQVTLRCSSQSGHNTVSWYQQALGQGPQFIFQYYREEENGRGNFPPRFSGLQFPNYSSELNVNALELDDSALYLCASSLEIWDTQYFGPGTRLTVL.